This T cell receptor beta chain came from a study of blood T cell repertoires in COVID-19. This CDR3 comprises 14 residues. Some clones are missing from TCRdb's copy, which holds only in-frame ones; the method was immunoSEQ multiplex PCR. The sample records 200,000 to 250,000 clones, about 80% being singletons. The sequence came from a woman older than 75 with active or convalescent COVID-19. V and J are TRBV21-1 and TRBJ1-2; TRBD1, the table's D call, lacks a check against the DNA. TRBV21-1 is tagged as a pseudogene. Sequencing used peripheral blood. The CDR3 nucleotides read TGTGCCAGCAGGCTTGGACAGGGAAGCTATGGCTACACCTTC. It codes for CASRLGQGSYGYTF.